The 21 T cell receptor beta chains below come from one sample, sequenced in a study of T-cell reconstitution after alpha-beta-depleted transplantation in children. Unique molecular identifiers were incorporated into the prepared TCRbeta library. TCRdb re-analysed the PCR reads in MiXCR, keeping a single row per CDR3 protein. The profile shows about 980,000 distinct CDR3 sequences, about 31% of them singletons. Sequencing was performed on PBMCs, mostly from graft donor cells, taken 360 days after TCRalphabeta/CD19-depleted stem cell transplant. The receptors were gathered from a boy less than two years old who had a stem cell transplant for SCID, so the T cells may come from the graft donor.

The chain has TRBV20-1 and TRBJ1-1; 8 positions agree with TRBD1. This CDR3 is built from 15 residues. The V gene end was trimmed by 0 bases and the J gene end by 1 base; junction bases not matched to a gene: 4. Germline-derived CDR1 and CDR2 are DFQATT and SNEGSKA (reference sequence). The CDR3 sequence is CSAREWGTGNTEAFF. In DNA form, the CDR3 reads TGCAGTGCTAGAGAATGGGGGACAGGGAACACTGAAGCTTTCTTT.

The gene calls are TRBV20-1 and TRBJ2-3; maybe TRBD2 (5 bases). The V end lost 3 bases, the J end lost 5 bases, and 12 bases lay between the germline ends. Germline V gives CDR1 DFQATT, CDR2 SNEGSKA (reference sequence). CDR3 length: 13 amino acids. The CDR3 loop reads CSASLDFEDTQYF. DNA of the CDR3: TGCAGTGCTAGCCTGGACTTCGAAGATACGCAGTATTTT.

This clonotype occurred a few times. The V gene is TRBV28, the J gene TRBJ1-4; D is unresolved. V lost 4 bases to trimming and J lost 0 bases, with 9 bases between them. This CDR3 region has 15 residues. Germline-derived CDR1 and CDR2 are MDHEN and SYDVKM. The chain's CDR3 is CASSWEGSTNEKLFF. CDR3 DNA sequence: TGTGCCAGCAGTTGGGAGGGATCAACTAATGAAAAACTGTTTTTT.

A remark on this clonotype: It may be a read error: a sequence one base away is much more abundant. The gene calls are TRBV3-1 and TRBJ1-4; 7 bases fit TRBD1. CDR1 and CDR2 from the germline V gene are LGHDT and YNNKEL (reference sequence). There are 14 residues in the CDR3. V was pared by 6 bases and J by 11 bases, with 12 bases of the junction left unmatched. This chain's CDR3 is CASSSGEGAQKLFF. CDR3 bases: TGTGCCAGCAGTTCGGGGGAGGGGGCGCAGAAACTGTTTTTT.

This clonotype showed up many times. The rearrangement joins TRBV5-1 to TRBJ2-2; D is uncertain. The CDR3 length is 14 residues. Germline-derived CDR1 and CDR2 are SGHRS and YFSETQ. Trimming removed 2 bases at V and 0 bases at J, with 5 bases between. The CDR3 DNA follows: TGCGCCAGCAGCTTAGACCCGAACACCGGGGAGCTGTTTTTT. Translation: CASSLDPNTGELFF.

This clonotype has just a few counts. The gene calls are TRBV5-1 and TRBJ1-1, with TRBD1 matching over 8 bases. J gave up 5 bases and V 1 base, and 7 bases lay outside the gene matches. The CDR3 is 15 residues long. The germline gives CDR1 SGHRS, CDR2 YFSETQ. The CDR3 DNA reads as TGCGCCAGCAGCTTGTACCAGGGGGCGGCTACTGAAGCTTTCTTT. Residues: CASSLYQGAATEAFF.

This clonotype was detected only a few times. The chain couples TRBV11-2 to TRBJ2-3; possible D gene TRBD2, 5 bases. CDR3 length: 15 amino acids. Per the germline V gene, CDR1 is SGHAT and CDR2 is FQNNGV. Trimming removed 0 bases from V and 6 bases from J, with 13 bases in between. The CDR3 DNA reads as TGTGCCAGCAGCTTAGATCATCCGGACTTTGATACGCAGTATTTT. Residues: CASSLDHPDFDTQYF.

This clonotype has more than one count but fewer than ten. The CDR3 sequence: CASSFSKRGAREQYF. The DNA for the CDR3 is TGTGCCAGCAGTTTTTCTAAGCGGGGGGCGCGCGAGCAGTACTTC. The chain links TRBV12-3 or TRBV12-4 to TRBJ2-7, with 9 nucleotides matching TRBD2. V was clipped by 3 bases and J by 6 bases; unmatched bases: 9. CDR3 length: 15 amino acids.

The chain combines TRBV5-1 with TRBJ2-5, with 11 positions matching TRBD1. The CDR3 covers 17 residues. With 5 bases clipped from V and 6 bases from J, the junction kept 15 bases outside the gene matches. CDR1 is SGHRS and CDR2 is YFSETQ in the germline V gene. The chain's CDR3 is CASSRTPTGQGAKTQYF. CDR3 bases: TGCGCCAGCAGTCGGACGCCTACAGGACAGGGGGCGAAGACCCAGTACTTC. The whole variable domain, remainder taken from reference TRBV5-1 and TRBJ2-5, is KAGVTQTPRYLIKTRGQQVTLSCSPISGHRSVSWYQQTPGQGLQFLFEYFSETQRNKGNFPGRFSGRQFSNSRSEMNVSTLELGDSALYLCASSRTPTGQGAKTQYFGPGTRLLVL.

This chain connects TRBV3-1 to TRBJ2-5; 8 bases map to TRBD1. This CDR3 is built from 17 residues. J lost 3 bases, V lost 4 bases, and 13 bases had no gene match. Germline V gene lookup returns CDR1 LGHDT and CDR2 YNNKEL (reference sequence). This CDR3 reads CASSRGETGVLEETQYF. In DNA, the CDR3 is TGTGCCAGCAGCCGAGGGGAGACAGGGGTATTGGAAGAGACCCAGTACTTC.

This chain uses TRBV11-2 with TRBJ2-1; D ambiguous. Germline CDR1 reads SGHAT; CDR2 reads FQNNGV. This CDR3 is 11 amino acids long. The V end was cut by 2 bases, the J end by 9 bases, with 5 bases between. In DNA form, the CDR3 reads TGTGCCAGCAGCTTAAGGCGTGAGCAGTTCTTC. This codes for CASSLRREQFF.

The chain is built from TRBV18 and TRBJ2-3, with TRBD1 matching 9 bases. The CDR3 covers 16 residues. Germline V gives CDR1 KGHSH, CDR2 LQKENI. J gave up 4 bases and V 3 bases, and 8 bases lay outside the gene matches. The CDR3 is CASSPPGTGLADTQYF. CDR3 nucleotide sequence: TGTGCCAGCTCACCTCCAGGGACAGGGCTGGCAGATACGCAGTATTTT.

This chain connects TRBV2 to TRBJ2-4; TRBD1 is a possible D gene (5 bases). This CDR3 contains 15 residues. V was pared by 3 bases and J by 0 bases, with 9 bases between. From germline, CDR1 is SNHLY and CDR2 FYNNEI. In DNA, the CDR3 is TGTGCCAGCAGTGAGAGCAGGGTAGCCAAAAACATTCAGTACTTC. This gives the protein CASSESRVAKNIQYF.

In DNA, the CDR3 is TGTGCCAGCAGTGAATATGGGCAGGGGGCAGGTGGCTACACCTTC. Translated: CASSEYGQGAGGYTF. The chain uses TRBV25-1 and TRBJ1-2; 8 bases agree with TRBD1. The J segment lost 7 bases and the V segment lost 0 bases, leaving 7 bases of the junction unmatched. The CDR3 has 15 amino acids. Per the germline V gene, CDR1 is MGHDK and CDR2 is SYGVNS.

In nucleotides, the CDR3 is TGCAGCGTTGAAATGGGAGACGACGGAAAGCAGTTCTTC. Its protein product is CSVEMGDDGKQFF. V and J are TRBV29-1 and TRBJ2-1; tentatively, D is TRBD2 (5 bases). CDR1 is SQVTM and CDR2 is ANQGSEA in the germline V gene. This CDR3 contains 13 residues. V was clipped by 2 bases and J by 11 bases, with 16 bases between them.

This clonotype appeared a few times. The chain employs TRBV27 and TRBJ1-2; no firm D call. This CDR3 has 14 amino acids. CDR1 and CDR2 from the germline V gene are MNHEY and SMNVEV (reference sequence). Trimming took 1 base from V and 0 from J, leaving 6 bases between them. CDR3: CASSLYAANYGYTF. The CDR3 DNA reads TGTGCCAGCAGTTTATATGCAGCTAACTATGGCTACACCTTC.

The chain has TRBV29-1 and TRBJ1-1; possible D gene TRBD1, 5 bases. Germline loops: CDR1 SQVTM, CDR2 ANQGSEA. The CDR3 runs 13 residues. Between the trimmed V and J ends, which lost 5 bases and 7 bases, there was a span of 17 bases. The CDR3 nucleotides read TGCAGCGTTAGTAAGGGGAAAAGGGGTGAAGCTTTCTTT. The encoded protein is CSVSKGKRGEAFF.

There are a few counts of this clonotype. The chain combines TRBV4-2 with TRBJ2-7; D gene unclear. V was pared by 0 bases and J by 0 bases, with 12 bases between. CDR3 length equals 16 residues. The germline V gene encodes CDR1 LGHNA and CDR2 YNFKEQ. CDR3 sequence (DNA): TGTGCCAGCAGCCAAGATAGGCTCTCCTCCTCCTACGAGCAGTACTTC. Amino acid sequence: CASSQDRLSSSYEQYF.

The chain combines TRBV4-2 with TRBJ1-3, with TRBD1 as a possible D gene (5 bases). Trimming removed 2 bases at V and 2 bases at J, with 10 bases between. The CDR3 covers 15 residues. CDR1 and CDR2 (germline): LGHNA, YNFKEQ. This CDR3 reads CASSQPGGAGNTIYF. CDR3 in DNA: TGTGCCAGCAGCCAACCCGGAGGGGCTGGAAACACCATATATTTT.

This clonotype was detected only a few times. The chain joins TRBV11-2 to TRBJ2-7; 8 nucleotides match TRBD1. The junction had 3 bases not matched to a gene; V was cut back by 3 bases and J by 5 bases. Per the germline V gene, CDR1 is SGHAT and CDR2 is FQNNGV. The CDR3 is 13 residues long. CDR3 nucleotides: TGTGCCAGCAGCTTCGCAGGGGGCAACGAGCAGTACTTC. Amino acids: CASSFAGGNEQYF. Combining the CDR3 with reference TRBV11-2 and TRBJ2-7 gives the whole variable domain EAGVAQSPRYKIIEKRQSVAFWCNPISGHATLYWYQQILGQGPKLLIQFQNNGVVDDSQLPKDRFSAERLKGVDSTLKIQPAKLEDSAVYLCASSFAGGNEQYFGPGTRLTVT.

CDR3 sequence: CASSLEPNGPGELFF. The CDR3 DNA is TGCGCCAGCAGCTTGGAACCTAACGGGCCCGGGGAGCTGTTTTTT. V and J are TRBV5-1 and TRBJ2-2; unclear D gene. There are 15 residues in the CDR3. From germline, CDR1 is SGHRS and CDR2 YFSETQ. Trimming cost V 0 bases and J 6 bases, with 12 bases left between them.